These 19 T cell receptor beta chains came from one sample sequenced in a study of T-cell memory formation after mild COVID-19. TCRdb fed the 5' RACE reads into MiXCR, producing one record per CDR3 protein. Among some 200,000 distinct CDR3 sequences listed, over 20% were seen once. Sequencing was carried out using PBMCs or a T cell subset sorted from them (not recorded which). Every receptor here comes from an adult woman who had mild COVID-19 (a few samples of this study predate the infection). Cell type and time point are not known.

This chain uses TRBV19 with TRBJ2-1; D uncertain. Trimming shortened V by 3 bases and J by 9 bases, and 12 bases separated the two germline ends. Looked up from germline, CDR1 is LNHDA and CDR2 is SQIVND (reference sequence). CDR3 length: 13 amino acids. In DNA, the CDR3 is TGTGCCAGTAGTATGGTAGCCCCCACTGAGCAGTTCTTC. Amino acid sequence: CASSMVAPTEQFF.

This chain joins TRBV4-3 and TRBJ2-1; TRBD1 agrees at 7 bases. This CDR3 contains 15 residues. The junction had 11 bases not matched to a gene; V was cut back by 4 bases and J by 8 bases. Looked up from germline, CDR1 is LGHNA and CDR2 is YSLEER. The CDR3 spells CASSLYGTEGDEQFF. DNA for the CDR3: TGCGCCAGCAGCCTCTACGGGACAGAGGGGGATGAGCAGTTCTTC.

The V call is TRBV4-1, the J call TRBJ2-7; no firm D call. The ends were cut back, 3 bases at V and 1 base at J, with 7 bases in the middle. CDR1 and CDR2 (germline): MGHRA, YSYEKL. This CDR3 has 13 amino acids. This CDR3 reads CASSQGFSYEQYF. The CDR3 region has the DNA TGCGCCAGCAGCCAGGGTTTTTCCTACGAGCAGTACTTC.

This clonotype was counted a few times. A clone one base away is much larger, so this may be a read error. This sequence joins TRBV7-9 and TRBJ2-3, with no clear D. This CDR3 contains 12 residues. Per the germline V gene, CDR1 is SEHNR and CDR2 is FQNEAQ (reference sequence). V was pared by 8 bases and J by 1 base, with 7 bases between. In DNA, the CDR3 is TGTGCCAGCGGCCAGGGCACAGATACGCAGTATTTT. This gives the protein CASGQGTDTQYF.

The gene calls are TRBV29-1 and TRBJ2-7; unclear D gene. CDR1 is SQVTM and CDR2 is ANQGSEA in the germline V gene. The CDR3 has 10 residues. With 8 bases removed from V and 8 bases from J, the gap between germline ends came to 13 bases. The CDR3 region is CSSSRRKQYF. Written as DNA, the CDR3 is TGCAGCTCAAGTAGACGGAAGCAGTACTTC.

The rearrangement uses TRBV28 and TRBJ2-7; D remains ambiguous. Germline V gene sequence: CDR1 MDHEN, CDR2 SYDVKM. The CDR3 is 16 residues long. V lost 6 bases and J lost 2, with 20 bases in between. CDR3 sequence reads: CASSPVGMRTPYEQYF. Written as DNA, the CDR3 is TGTGCCAGCAGCCCCGTGGGGATGAGGACGCCCTACGAGCAGTACTTC.

V usage is TRBV13 and J usage is TRBJ2-1; D perhaps matches TRBD2 (6 bases). V dropped 5 bases and J dropped 7 bases, with 9 bases sitting between them. This CDR3 is 12 amino acids long. CDR1 is PRHDT and CDR2 is FYEKMQ in the germline V gene (reference sequence). This CDR3 is CASSGGVNEQFF. Here the CDR3 DNA reads TGTGCCAGCAGCGGAGGGGTGAATGAGCAGTTCTTC.

The J gene is TRBJ2-3, the V gene TRBV14; maybe TRBD2 (5 bases). The CDR3 totals 15 residues. Looked up from germline, CDR1 is SGHDN and CDR2 is FVKESK. V was shortened by 6 bases and J by 0 bases, with 13 bases between the two germline ends. CDR3 coding DNA: TGTGCCAGCAGACAATGGGAGACTAGCACAGATACGCAGTATTTT. It is translated as CASRQWETSTDTQYF. The full variable domain, its missing parts supplied by reference TRBV14 and TRBJ2-3, is EAGVTQFPSHSVIEKGQTVTLRCDPISGHDNLYWYRRVMGKEIKFLLHFVKESKQDESGMPNNRFLAERTGGTYSTLKVQPAELEDSGVYFCASRQWETSTDTQYFGPGTRLTVL.

This sequence joins TRBV24-1 and TRBJ1-1; maybe TRBD1 (6 bases). In germline, CDR1 is KGHDR, CDR2 SFDVKD. The CDR3 contains 12 residues. CDR3 DNA sequence: TGTACGTCCGGGGACAAGGACACTGAAGCTTTCTTT. Protein: CTSGDKDTEAFF.

This clonotype was observed a few times. The rearrangement links TRBV3-1 to TRBJ2-1, with TRBD2 matching over 13 bases. Trimming at V came to 5 bases and at J to 4 bases, leaving 14 bases not matched to a gene. Germline CDR1 and CDR2: LGHDT and YNNKEL (reference sequence). The CDR3 has 19 amino acids. CDR3 amino acids: CASSAQGTSGEKGYNEQFF. CDR3 sequence (DNA): TGTGCCAGCAGCGCGCAAGGGACTAGCGGGGAAAAAGGTTACAATGAGCAGTTCTTC.

This clonotype was detected only a few times. The rearrangement joins TRBV30 to TRBJ2-2; D could derive from TRBD1 or TRBD2 (7 bases each). CDR3 length: 13 residues. V lost 5 bases and J lost 10, with 17 bases in between. Germline CDR1 reads GTSNPN; CDR2 reads SVGIG (reference sequence). The CDR3 loop reads CAWDQGGVPELFF. The CDR3 bases are TGTGCCTGGGATCAGGGGGGGGTTCCGGAGCTGTTTTTT. Variable domain in full (rest from reference TRBV30 and TRBJ2-2): SQTIHQWPATLVQPVGSPLSLECTVEGTSNPNLYWYRQAAGRGLQLLFYSVGIGQISSEVPQNLSASRPQDRQFILSSKKLLLSDSGFYLCAWDQGGVPELFFGEGSRLTVL.

The gene calls are TRBV7-9 and TRBJ1-1; D might be TRBD1 (5 bases). The CDR3 loop spans 17 amino acids. Trimming stripped 4 bases from V and 4 bases from J, with 22 bases between. The V gene's germline CDR1 is SEHNR and CDR2 FQNEAQ (reference sequence). CDR3 in amino acids: CASSSGTNPHLGTEAFF. The CDR3 nucleotides read TGTGCCAGCAGCTCCGGGACGAACCCCCACCTTGGCACTGAAGCTTTCTTT.

This clonotype was observed a few times. The chain uses TRBV29-1 and TRBJ2-7, with D perhaps matching TRBD2 (6 bases). This CDR3 has 13 amino acids. The V gene's germline CDR1 is SQVTM and CDR2 ANQGSEA. Trimming took 3 bases from V and 3 from J, leaving 12 bases between them. The CDR3 nucleotides are TGCAGCGTTGACGGAGGGCTAGGCTACGAGCAGTACTTC. As protein: CSVDGGLGYEQYF.

V is TRBV24-1 and J is TRBJ2-3, with a tentative D call TRBD2 (5 bases). Trimming took off 9 bases at V and 4 bases at J, with 19 bases between the two ends. The CDR3 totals 15 residues. Germline loops: CDR1 KGHDR, CDR2 SFDVKD. The CDR3 nucleotides read TGTGCCACCGGAGCTAGCTGGTCCTACGCAGATACGCAGTATTTT. Translation gives CATGASWSYADTQYF.

The chain combines TRBV7-9 with TRBJ2-7; tentative D call: TRBD2 (6 bases). This CDR3 spans 12 amino acids. Germline V gene data show CDR1 as SEHNR and CDR2 as FQNEAQ (reference sequence). The ends were cut back, 11 bases at V and 0 bases at J, with 11 bases in the middle. The CDR3 coding sequence is TGTGCCTCCTCGGGGGACTCCTACGAGCAGTACTTC. Protein: CASSGDSYEQYF.

The chain uses TRBV4-2 and TRBJ1-2; a possible D gene is TRBD1 (6 bases). The CDR3 consists of 14 residues. The V end was cut by 0 bases, the J end by 8 bases, with 13 bases between. Per germline, CDR1 LGHNA and CDR2 YNFKEQ. For the CDR3, the DNA is TGTGCCAGCAGCCAAGAAGGCAGGGGAGAGGGCTACACCTTC. Protein: CASSQEGRGEGYTF.

This clonotype was seen a handful of times. The chain carries TRBV4-1 and TRBJ2-1, with a tentative D call TRBD1 (6 bases). CDR3 size: 15 residues. The V and J ends lost 4 bases and 2 bases respectively, with 12 bases between them. CDR1 is MGHRA and CDR2 is YSYEKL in the germline V gene. The CDR3 sequence: CASSLQGDPYNEQFF. The CDR3 DNA reads as TGCGCCAGCAGCCTACAGGGAGACCCCTACAATGAGCAGTTCTTC.

This rearrangement joins TRBV12-3 or TRBV12-4 to TRBJ2-7, with D perhaps matching TRBD2 (6 bases). This CDR3 region has 14 residues. The V end lost 3 bases, the J end lost 2 bases, and 11 bases lay between the germline ends. The CDR3: CASSFRGSPYEQYF. CDR3 sequence (DNA): TGTGCCAGCAGTTTCCGGGGGAGTCCCTACGAGCAGTACTTC.

The table lists this clonotype with a few counts. This chain connects TRBV24-1 to TRBJ1-1; 8 bases fit TRBD1. Trimming took 4 bases from V and 9 from J; bases not matched to a gene: 6. Germline V gives CDR1 KGHDR, CDR2 SFDVKD. There are 13 residues in the CDR3. CDR3 sequence reads: CATSDPDRGQAFF. The CDR3 coding sequence is TGTGCCACCAGTGACCCCGACAGGGGCCAAGCTTTCTTT.